Sequencing of this TCR beta chain was carried out in a study of blood T cell repertoires in COVID-19. Germline CDR1 SEHNR, CDR2 FQNEAQ (reference sequence). V was clipped by 6 bases and J by 4 bases, with 15 bases between them. This CDR3 has 15 amino acids. There are a few counts of this clone. Sequencing used immunoSEQ multiplex PCR; TCRdb keeps in-frame clones, though not all of them. The sample records around 170,000 clones, around 80% being singletons. This chain connects TRBV7-9 to TRBJ2-2; D not certain. Sequencing was carried out using peripheral blood. This sequence was found in a man younger than 40 with active or convalescent COVID-19. Written as DNA, the CDR3 is TGTGCCAGCAGTACTCCGAGGAGCTTCACCGGGGAGCTGTTTTTT. Its translation: CASSTPRSFTGELFF. The full variable domain, in which reference TRBV7-9 and TRBJ2-2 provide the parts outside the CDR3, is DTGVSQNPRHKITKRGQNVTFRCDPISEHNRLYWYRQTLGQGPEFLTYFQNEAQLEKSRLLSDRFSAERPKGSFSTLEIQRTEQGDSAMYLCASSTPRSFTGELFFGEGSRLTVL.